A selection of T cell receptor beta chains follows, all from one sample in a study of OX40 agonist ivuxolimab in advanced cancers. Assay: immunoSEQ multiplex PCR; the TCRdb copy retains only in-frame clones and omits some. The table lists about 92,000 clones, 84% of them singletons, with about 5.8% in the top ten. The starting material was CD4+ or CD8+ T cells sorted from blood, obtained in a trial of the OX40 agonist ivuxolimab. These TCRs come from an adult with an advanced solid tumor such as melanoma, head and neck, liver or kidney cancer. Each CDR3 is given with its conserved first and last residue. Fields, in order: clone size, J gene, CDR3 length, D gene, V gene, CDR3 DNA, CDR3 protein. The D gene is left open where the match is weak. Size is stated for part of the rows, as once, few or many counts, or as a class when the clone is expanded.

NA TRBJ1-1 12 NA TRBV18 TGTGCCAGTTTCCAACGGAGGACTGAAGCTTTCTTT CASFQRRTEAFF
NA TRBJ1-2 19 NA TRBV6-1 TGTGCCAGCAGTGTCTTCGGAGGTCAGGGTCGGTTCGTGAACTATGGCTACACCTTC CASSVFGGQGRFVNYGYTF
NA TRBJ2-7 15 TRBD1 TRBV6-5 TGTGCCAGCAGTTACGGGCAGGGGGCCTCCTACGAGCAGTACTTC CASSYGQGASYEQYF
few TRBJ2-3 15 NA TRBV7-2 TGTGCCAGCAGCCTTGGGGCCTTGCGGACAGATACGCAGTATTTT CASSLGALRTDTQYF
NA TRBJ2-7 18 TRBD2 TRBV30 TGTGCCTGGAGTTTCCCGGGACTAGCGGGGGGGAGCTCCTACGAGCAGTACTTC CAWSFPGLAGGSSYEQYF
NA TRBJ1-2 17 TRBD1 TRBV7-9 TGTGCCAGCAGCTTAAGGGGACAGATTGAACGAAACTATGGCTACACCTTC CASSLRGQIERNYGYTF
few TRBJ2-4 13 NA TRBV19 TGTGCCAGTAGTATGAGGGGAACAAACATTCAGTACTTC CASSMRGTNIQYF
NA TRBJ2-7 13 NA TRBV7-8 TGTGCCAGCAGCATAACCCAGGGCAACGAGCAGTACTTC CASSITQGNEQYF
NA TRBJ1-4 11 TRBD1 TRBV30 TGTGCCTGGGGACAGGGTCCAAAACTGTTTTTT CAWGQGPKLFF
NA TRBJ1-1 14 NA TRBV27 TGTGCCAGCAGTTTAAAGGGTTACGGAACTGAAGCTTTCTTT CASSLKGYGTEAFF
NA TRBJ1-3 15 TRBD1 TRBV4-1 TGCGCCAGCAGCCGTACAGGGGTTACTGGAAACACCATATATTTT CASSRTGVTGNTIYF
few TRBJ2-1 15 NA TRBV11-2 TGTGCCAGCAGCTTAGATCGGACCAAGAACAATGAGCAGTTCTTC CASSLDRTKNNEQFF
NA TRBJ1-2 14 TRBD1 TRBV18 TGTGCCAGCTCACCATTGGGGACAGGGCATTTCTACACCTTC CASSPLGTGHFYTF
few TRBJ1-4 15 TRBD1 TRBV5-6 TGTGCCAGCAGCTTGGGTCAGGGGGCGAGTGAAAAACTGTTTTTT CASSLGQGASEKLFF
NA TRBJ2-3 13 NA TRBV6-6 TGTGCCAGCAACCCGCGGGACACAGATACGCAGTATTTT CASNPRDTDTQYF
once TRBJ2-5 16 TRBD2 TRBV5-1 TGCGCCAGCAGCTTGTTGTTAGCGGGAGGTGGAGAGACCCAGTACTTC CASSLLLAGGGETQYF
NA TRBJ2-1 15 TRBD2 TRBV29-1 TGCAGCGTTCCGGGCGGGAGATTCCTCTACAATGAGCAGTTCTTC CSVPGGRFLYNEQFF